Below, one T cell receptor (beta chain) is given with its context. Its antigen remains unidentified. The data originate from a study of T cell repertoires in cytomegalovirus infection. MiXCR, run by TCRdb on the reads, gives a single entry per CDR3 protein. This table holds about 270,000 distinct CDR3 sequences, roughly a fifth found once. Sequenced material: cultured PBMCs, taken from culture after CMV antigen stimulation. The receptor was isolated from a human donor in good health (CMV status not recorded). Some clones in this sample may be carry-over from other donors' samples.

CDR3 residues: CASSFGAEETQYF. CDR3 nucleotide sequence: TGCGCCAGCAGCTTCGGGGCCGAAGAGACCCAGTACTTC. The chain has TRBV5-1 and TRBJ2-5; possibly TRBD1 or TRBD2 for D (5 bases each). Germline CDR1 and CDR2: SGHRS and YFSETQ. V dropped 2 bases and J dropped 3 bases, with 8 bases sitting between them. CDR3 length equals 13 residues.